A single sample gave rise to the 29 T cell receptor beta chains below, sequenced in a study of blood T cell repertoires in COVID-19. Generated by immunoSEQ multiplex PCR, the TCRdb table keeps only in-frame clones and is missing some. The profile covers approximately 210,000 clones, with 84% appearing a single time and about 20% taken by the ten largest. What was sequenced was peripheral blood. The receptors were gathered from a man aged 30-40 years with active or convalescent COVID-19.

This clone has only one observation. The rearrangement joins TRBV19 to TRBJ2-1; D unresolved. The CDR3 sequence is 13 residues long. Germline CDR1 LNHDA, CDR2 SQIVND (reference sequence). Trimming took off 4 bases at V and 7 bases at J, with 11 bases between the two ends. CDR3 sequence (DNA): TGTGCCAGTAGTAAGGCGGTATGGAATGAGCAGTTCTTC. Protein: CASSKAVWNEQFF.

J is TRBJ2-1 and V is TRBV28; 9 bases are shared with TRBD2. Trimming removed 9 bases from V and 6 bases from J; junction bases left unmatched: 12. CDR1 is MDHEN, CDR2 SYDVKM, per germline. There are 15 residues in the CDR3. CDR3 DNA: TGTGCCAGTGGTACCGCGGCTAGCGGGATCAATGAGCAGTTCTTC. Residues: CASGTAASGINEQFF.

The sample holds many counts of this clone. V is TRBV5-1 and J is TRBJ2-3; TRBD1 aligns across 9 bases. This CDR3 region has 17 residues. Germline loops: CDR1 SGHRS, CDR2 YFSETQ. Trimming removed 3 bases from V and 2 bases from J; junction bases left unmatched: 10. The CDR3: CASSSGMGQGTTDTQYF. CDR3 in DNA: TGCGCCAGCAGCTCGGGGATGGGACAGGGAACCACAGATACGCAGTATTTT. Looking up the rest from reference TRBV5-1 and TRBJ2-3 gives the full variable domain: KAGVTQTPRYLIKTRGQQVTLSCSPISGHRSVSWYQQTPGQGLQFLFEYFSETQRNKGNFPGRFSGRQFSNSRSEMNVSTLELGDSALYLCASSSGMGQGTTDTQYFGPGTRLTVL.

The rearrangement uses TRBV27 and TRBJ1-5, with TRBD1 identical over 8 bases. CDR3 size: 15 residues. After removal of 5 bases from V and 5 bases from J, the junction contained 8 bases not matched to a gene. Germline V lookup: CDR1 MNHEY, CDR2 SMNVEV (reference sequence). CDR3 in DNA: TGTGCCAGCAGTCCACTGGACAGGGTGGATCAGCCCCAGCATTTT. Its translation is CASSPLDRVDQPQHF.

The genes are TRBV4-2 and TRBJ2-3, with 9 bases matching TRBD2. Germline CDR1 and CDR2: LGHNA and YNFKEQ. The CDR3 has 15 amino acids. With 1 base clipped from V and 7 bases from J, the junction kept 6 bases outside the gene matches. CDR3 region: CASSQGFSGSYTQYF. CDR3 in DNA: TGTGCCAGCAGCCAAGGGTTTAGCGGGAGCTATACGCAGTATTTT.

The chain carries TRBV5-4 and TRBJ2-7, with 7 bases matching TRBD1. J gave up 2 bases and V 4 bases, and 12 bases lay outside the gene matches. The CDR3 has 16 residues. From germline, CDR1 is SGHNT and CDR2 YYREEE (reference sequence). In DNA form, the CDR3 reads TGTGCCAGCAGCAAAGAACCGACAGGGTTTACCTACGAGCAGTACTTC. Protein: CASSKEPTGFTYEQYF.

V is TRBV15 and J is TRBJ2-3; D gene ambiguous. The CDR3 runs 14 residues. Germline CDR1 LNHNV, CDR2 YYDKDF (reference sequence). Trimming removed 0 bases at V and 2 bases at J, with 6 bases between. The CDR3 here is CATSRDVATDTQYF. Written as DNA, the CDR3 is TGTGCCACCAGCAGAGATGTGGCCACAGATACGCAGTATTTT. The whole variable domain, remainder taken from reference TRBV15 and TRBJ2-3, is DAMVIQNPRYQVTQFGKPVTLSCSQTLNHNVMYWYQQKSSQAPKLLFHYYDKDFNNEADTPDNFQSRRPNTSFCFLDIRSPGLGDTAMYLCATSRDVATDTQYFGPGTRLTVL.

The gene calls are TRBV3-1 (or the pseudogene TRBV3-2) and TRBJ2-7; TRBD2 agrees at 10 bases. The length of the CDR3 is 15 residues. After removal of 1 base from V and 3 bases from J, the junction contained 3 bases not matched to a gene. Germline CDR1 reads LGHDT; CDR2 reads YNNKEL (reference sequence). The CDR3 loop reads CASSQVASGGYEQYF. The CDR3 DNA reads as TGTGCCAGCAGCCAAGTTGCTAGCGGGGGCTACGAGCAGTACTTC.

The chain recombines TRBV28 with TRBJ1-1, with 8 bases fitting TRBD1. CDR3 size: 12 residues. The junction had 3 bases not matched to a gene; V was cut back by 10 bases and J by 2 bases. Germline V gene data show CDR1 as MDHEN and CDR2 as SYDVKM. In DNA, the CDR3 is TGTGCCACCCAGGGGGCAAACACTGAAGCTTTCTTT. This codes for CATQGANTEAFF.

The chain employs TRBV5-1 and TRBJ1-1; D gene unclear. This CDR3 contains 12 residues. The germline gives CDR1 SGHRS, CDR2 YFSETQ. The germline V and J ends were trimmed by 0 bases and 8 bases, with 8 bases remaining between them. CDR3: CASSLERSEAFF. In DNA, the CDR3 is TGCGCCAGCAGCTTGGAGAGGAGCGAAGCTTTCTTT.

The chain uses TRBV6-5 and TRBJ2-1; D may be TRBD2 (5 bases). The CDR3 spans 13 residues. The V end was cut by 8 bases, the J end by 6 bases, with 14 bases between. CDR1 is MNHEY, CDR2 SVGAGI, per germline. The CDR3 DNA is TGTGCCAGCTTGCCCGTGGCGGGCAATGAGCAGTTCTTC. Protein product: CASLPVAGNEQFF.

This chain connects TRBV2 to TRBJ1-1; D not resolved. This CDR3 has 11 amino acids. CDR1 is SNHLY and CDR2 is FYNNEI in the germline V gene. V shed 7 bases and J shed 6 bases, with 9 bases lying between them. The CDR3 DNA follows: TGTGCCAGCACCAACAGCCCTGAAGCTTTCTTT. It encodes CASTNSPEAFF.

This sequence joins TRBV18 and TRBJ1-1; D is perhaps TRBD1 (5 bases). Trimming cost V 3 bases and J 11 bases, with 19 bases left between them. The CDR3 length is 14 residues. Germline values: CDR1 KGHSH, CDR2 LQKENI. Written as DNA, the CDR3 is TGTGCCAGCTCACCGTCTTCTGGGGCTGAACGGGCTTTCTTT. Its protein product is CASSPSSGAERAFF.

In DNA, the CDR3 is TGTGCCAGCAGCTTGTGGGGGGCTGGGGCCAACGTCCTGACTTTC. Translation gives CASSLWGAGANVLTF. The V and J genes are TRBV5-6 and TRBJ2-6; D possibly corresponds to TRBD2 (6 bases). The V gene's germline CDR1 is SGHDT and CDR2 YYEEEE. Trimming left V 1 base short and J 2 bases short, with 7 bases between. The CDR3 has 15 residues. The variable domain in full, completed from reference TRBV5-6 and TRBJ2-6, reads DAGVTQSPTHLIKTRGQQVTLRCSPKSGHDTVSWYQQALGQGPQFIFQYYEEEERQRGNFPDRFSGHQFPNYSSELNVNALLLGDSALYLCASSLWGAGANVLTFGAGSRLTVL.

This clone was observed a few times. The chain links TRBV7-9 to TRBJ1-6, with D unresolved. Trimming removed 3 bases from V and 9 bases from J, with 9 bases in between. Germline-derived CDR1 and CDR2 are SEHNR and FQNEAQ (reference sequence). This CDR3 contains 13 residues. CDR3 in DNA: TGTGCCAGCAGCTTGGAGGAATTTTCACCCCTCCACTTT. Its protein product is CASSLEEFSPLHF.

This rearrangement joins TRBV5-1 to TRBJ2-2; the match to TRBD2 covers 12 bases. Losses at the gene ends were 1 base for V and 4 bases for J; bases not matched to a gene: 8. The CDR3 contains 18 residues. The germline V gene has CDR1 SGHRS and CDR2 YFSETQ. CDR3 region: CASSLRWTSGTITGELFF. The CDR3 DNA follows: TGCGCCAGCAGCTTGCGGTGGACTAGCGGGACTATCACCGGGGAGCTGTTTTTT.

This chain uses TRBV3-1 (or the pseudogene TRBV3-2) with TRBJ2-7, with TRBD2 matching 9 bases. CDR1 and CDR2 (germline): LGHDT, YNNKEL (reference sequence). Germline trimming cut 5 bases from V and 0 bases from J; bases unmatched to any gene: 5. CDR3 length: 15 amino acids. The CDR3 loop reads CASSVAGEASYEQYF. The CDR3, as DNA: TGTGCCAGCAGCGTAGCGGGGGAGGCCTCCTACGAGCAGTACTTC.

The chain has TRBV7-2 and TRBJ1-3; 8 bases fit TRBD1. The CDR3 covers 18 residues. Germline trimming cut 1 base from V and 1 base from J; bases unmatched to any gene: 9. The germline V gene has CDR1 SGHTA and CDR2 FQGNSA. CDR3 nucleotides: TGTGCCAGCAGCTTAGTTTTTCGGACAGGGATTTCTGGAAACACCATATATTTT. Its translation: CASSLVFRTGISGNTIYF.

V is TRBV29-1 and J is TRBJ2-3; 7 nucleotides line up with TRBD2. The CDR3 covers 15 residues. The trim removed 3 bases at V and 0 bases at J, leaving 6 bases unmatched. The germline CDR1 and CDR2 sequences are SQVTM and ANQGSEA. CDR3 amino acids: CSVEFAGVSTDTQYF. DNA for the CDR3: TGCAGCGTTGAGTTTGCGGGGGTGAGCACAGATACGCAGTATTTT.

The chain is built from TRBV5-5 and TRBJ2-7; a possible D gene is TRBD1 (5 bases). This CDR3 has 14 residues. CDR1 is SGHKS, CDR2 YYEKEE, per germline (reference sequence). V shed 3 bases and J shed 7 bases, with 17 bases lying between them. Here the CDR3 reads CASSSRTNPGEQYF. Here the CDR3 DNA reads TGTGCCAGCAGCTCGCGGACAAATCCAGGAGAGCAGTACTTC.

This clone was found once. The chain employs TRBV19 and TRBJ2-6, with TRBD2 matching 11 bases. This CDR3 region has 18 residues. The germline V gene encodes CDR1 LNHDA and CDR2 SQIVND (reference sequence). The V gene end was trimmed by 6 bases and the J gene end by 4 bases; junction bases not matched to a gene: 11. CDR3 amino acids: CASRGLAASRGGANVLTF. The CDR3 DNA follows: TGTGCCAGTAGGGGACTAGCGGCCTCCCGGGGGGGGGCCAACGTCCTGACTTTC.

The chain employs TRBV28 and TRBJ1-1, with D perhaps TRBD1 (6 bases). The CDR3 has 16 residues. V was cut by 2 bases and J by 0 bases, with 13 bases left in between. Looked up from germline, CDR1 is MDHEN and CDR2 is SYDVKM. CDR3 residues: CASSLGGVSLNTEAFF. The CDR3 DNA reads as TGTGCCAGCAGTTTAGGGGGCGTCTCTTTGAACACTGAAGCTTTCTTT.

This clone was counted between two and nine times. The rearrangement uses TRBV2 and TRBJ2-5, with D uncertain. V lost 7 bases to trimming and J lost 1 base, with 10 bases between them. In germline, CDR1 is SNHLY, CDR2 FYNNEI. The CDR3 consists of 13 residues. In nucleotides, the CDR3 is TGTGCCAGCACAAAAGAACTCCAAGAGACCCAGTACTTC. It codes for CASTKELQETQYF.

The chain joins TRBV3-1 (or the pseudogene TRBV3-2) to TRBJ2-3; the D gene is possibly TRBD2 (6 bases). The CDR3 is 15 amino acids. With 2 bases removed from V and 2 bases from J, the gap between germline ends came to 11 bases. CDR1 LGHDT and CDR2 YNNKEL come from the germline V gene (reference sequence). The chain's CDR3 is CASSQIRDFTDTQYF. The CDR3 nucleotides are TGTGCCAGCAGCCAAATCCGGGACTTCACAGATACGCAGTATTTT.

The chain couples TRBV12-3 or TRBV12-4 to TRBJ2-7; 9 bases fit TRBD1. The CDR3 sequence is 13 residues long. CDR3 loop: CVPRRDRDREQYF. The CDR3 DNA is TGTGTCCCCCGGCGGGACAGGGACCGCGAGCAGTACTTC.

The chain employs TRBV4-2 and TRBJ2-4; TRBD2 aligns across 8 bases. V was pared by 5 bases and J by 1 base, with 10 bases of the junction left unmatched. The CDR3 spans 17 residues. Germline values: CDR1 LGHNA, CDR2 YNFKEQ. The CDR3 here is CASSDSRGGGAKNIQYF. CDR3 bases: TGTGCCAGCAGCGACTCGCGGGGCGGGGGGGCCAAAAACATTCAGTACTTC.

This chain joins TRBV6-5 and TRBJ1-1; D not resolved. V was shortened by 0 bases and J by 11 bases, with 16 bases between the two germline ends. The CDR3 spans 14 residues. The germline CDR1 and CDR2 sequences are MNHEY and SVGAGI. DNA of the CDR3: TGTGCCAGCAGTTACTCGAGGCTTGGAGGCTGGGCTTTCTTT. It yields the protein CASSYSRLGGWAFF.

This chain links TRBV5-1 with TRBJ1-1, with 7 bases identical to TRBD1. CDR1 is SGHRS and CDR2 is YFSETQ in the germline V gene. The CDR3 totals 15 residues. V shed 0 bases and J 1 base; nucleotides not matched to a gene: 3. CDR3 nucleotide sequence: TGCGCCAGCAGCTTGGGGCCAGGGGGGAACACTGAAGCTTTCTTT. Its protein is CASSLGPGGNTEAFF.

The rearrangement uses TRBV28 and TRBJ1-4; the match to TRBD1 covers 12 bases. This CDR3 has 17 residues. Trimming at V came to 3 bases and at J to 3 bases, leaving 5 bases not matched to a gene. Germline V gene data show CDR1 as MDHEN and CDR2 as SYDVKM. The CDR3 sequence: CASSFRDRGRANEKLFF. CDR3 nucleotide sequence: TGTGCCAGCAGTTTCAGGGACAGGGGGCGAGCTAATGAAAAACTGTTTTTT.